A selection of T cell receptor beta chains follows, all from one sample in a study of blood T cell repertoires in COVID-19. Repertoires were generated with immunoSEQ multiplex PCR, while TCRdb's copy carries only in-frame clones and drops some. The sample carries under 150,000 clones, roughly 80% recorded once. Sequenced material: peripheral blood. The origin of the receptors is a woman aged 40 to 49 with acute or convalescent COVID-19. CDR3s include the opening cysteine and the closing phenylalanine or tryptophan. The D gene is left open where the match is weak. Size is omitted from some rows. Given values are once, few, many or a class for expanded clones.

d_call clone_size j_call v_call cdr3_aa cdr3_nt
NA NA TRBJ1-1 TRBV18 CASHRQTNTEAFF TGTGCCAGTCACCGACAGACAAACACTGAAGCTTTCTTT
NA NA TRBJ1-3 TRBV18 CASSPYTDLGRGNTIYF TGTGCCAGCTCACCTTATACGGACCTGGGGAGGGGAAACACCATATATTTT
NA NA TRBJ2-3 TRBV3-1/TRBV3-2 CASSQVVTGSDTQYF TGTGCCAGCAGCCAAGTAGTAACAGGGAGTGATACGCAGTATTTT
NA NA TRBJ1-2 TRBV6-1 CASSELGGPGYGYTF TGTGCCAGCAGTGAACTGGGAGGGCCAGGGTATGGCTACACCTTC
TRBD1 once TRBJ1-5 TRBV7-2 CASSFMITGDQPQHF TGTGCCAGCAGCTTTATGATAACAGGGGACCAGCCCCAGCATTTT
NA NA TRBJ1-6 TRBV7-9 CASSPDSFNSPLHF TGTGCCAGCAGCCCTGACAGCTTTAATTCACCCCTCCACTTT
NA NA TRBJ1-5 TRBV30 CAWSVRRQGIQPQHF TGTGCCTGGAGTGTACGGCGGCAGGGGATACAGCCCCAGCATTTT
NA NA TRBJ2-7 TRBV21-1 CASSRSSGTVLYEQYF TGTGCCAGCAGCCGGTCCTCGGGGACAGTATTGTACGAGCAGTACTTC
NA NA TRBJ1-4 TRBV5-1 CASSMDSFNEKLFF TGCGCCAGCAGCATGGACAGCTTTAATGAAAAACTGTTTTTT
NA NA TRBJ2-3 TRBV7-6 CASSLGGFTDTQYF TGTGCCAGCAGCTTAGGGGGCTTCACAGATACGCAGTATTTT
NA once TRBJ1-6 TRBV5-1 CASSLFPGSPNSYNSPLHF TGCGCCAGCAGCTTGTTCCCGGGGTCCCCTAACTCCTATAATTCACCCCTCCACTTT
TRBD2 NA TRBJ2-3 TRBV6-4 CASSRGGLVDTDTQYF TGTGCCAGCAGTCGAGGAGGACTAGTCGACACAGATACGCAGTATTTT
NA NA TRBJ1-5 TRBV10-3 CAISPGRENQPQHF TGTGCCATCAGTCCCGGACGGGAAAATCAGCCCCAGCATTTT
TRBD1 NA TRBJ2-3 TRBV7-2 CASSPWTGEGDTQYF TGTGCCAGCAGCCCTTGGACAGGGGAAGGGGATACGCAGTATTTT
TRBD1 once TRBJ1-1 TRBV6-5 CASRWPTGSVTEAFF TGTGCCAGCAGGTGGCCGACAGGGAGTGTCACTGAAGCTTTCTTT
TRBD1 NA TRBJ1-3 TRBV4-1 CASSLRDRGYTIYF TGCGCCAGCAGCCTACGGGACAGGGGTTACACCATATATTTT
TRBD1 NA TRBJ1-2 TRBV10-3 CAISEPRQGNYGYTF TGTGCCATCAGTGAGCCACGACAGGGTAACTATGGCTACACCTTC
NA NA TRBJ1-5 TRBV6-1 CASSENYSNQPQHF TGTGCCAGCAGTGAGAACTATAGCAATCAGCCCCAGCATTTT
NA NA TRBJ2-7 TRBV5-4 CASSLGQEVNYEQYF TGTGCCAGCAGCTTGGGGCAGGAAGTGAACTACGAGCAGTACTTC
NA NA TRBJ2-7 TRBV7-2 CASSLGQGTTYEQYF TGTGCCAGCAGCTTAGGGCAGGGGACTACGTACGAGCAGTACTTC
NA NA TRBJ1-1 TRBV7-9 CASSLARPGQRNTEAFF TGTGCCAGCAGCTTAGCCCGGCCAGGGCAGCGAAACACTGAAGCTTTCTTT
TRBD1 NA TRBJ1-6 TRBV14 CASSQWDRGYNSPLHF TGTGCCAGCAGCCAGTGGGACAGGGGTTACAATTCACCCCTCCACTTT
TRBD1 NA TRBJ1-5 TRBV7-2 CASSFRQGDQPQHF TGTGCCAGCAGCTTTAGACAGGGCGATCAGCCCCAGCATTTT
TRBD2 NA TRBJ2-1 TRBV18 CASSPLGLAGANNEQFF TGTGCCAGCTCACCATTGGGACTAGCGGGGGCCAACAATGAGCAGTTCTTC
TRBD1 NA TRBJ2-7 TRBV7-9 CASSRGQGSTYEQYF TGTGCCAGCAGCCGAGGACAGGGATCGACCTACGAGCAGTACTTC
NA NA TRBJ2-2 TRBV30 CAWGSGGPAGELFF TGTGCCTGGGGTTCGGGGGGCCCTGCCGGGGAGCTGTTTTTT
TRBD1 NA TRBJ2-1 TRBV4-1 CASSPARGGEQNEQFF TGCGCCAGCAGCCCAGCACGAGGGGGCGAACAGAATGAGCAGTTCTTC
NA NA TRBJ1-6 TRBV5-4 CASSYDRGGTPRRSPLHF TGTGCCAGCAGCTACGATCGCGGGGGGACACCAAGAAGGTCACCCCTCCACTTT
TRBD1 NA TRBJ1-2 TRBV6-5 CASSNTGTEYGYTF TGTGCCAGCAGTAACACCGGGACAGAGTATGGCTACACCTTC
NA NA TRBJ2-1 TRBV2 CASSGYNEQFF TGTGCCAGCAGCGGTTACAATGAGCAGTTCTTC
NA NA TRBJ1-1 TRBV6-4 CASSEGGQTEAFF TGTGCCAGCAGTGAAGGAGGCCAGACTGAAGCTTTCTTT
NA NA TRBJ1-1 TRBV20-1 CSGGENTEAFF TGCAGTGGAGGCGAGAACACTGAAGCTTTCTTT
TRBD1 NA TRBJ1-3 TRBV5-1 CASSRTGTGAGNTIYF TGCGCCAGCAGCCGTACCGGGACAGGGGCTGGAAACACCATATATTTT
NA NA TRBJ1-1 TRBV15 CATLHRGHSDTEAFF TGTGCCACCCTGCATAGAGGCCATTCGGACACTGAAGCTTTCTTT
TRBD1 NA TRBJ1-1 TRBV18 CASSPWDSPVEAFF TGTGCCAGCTCACCCTGGGACAGCCCCGTGGAAGCTTTCTTT
NA NA TRBJ2-1 TRBV7-2 CASSLERSNEQFF TGTGCCAGCAGCTTAGAGCGGTCCAATGAGCAGTTCTTC
TRBD1 NA TRBJ2-7 TRBV3-1/TRBV3-2 CASSQLLSGTGYEQYF TGTGCCAGCAGCCAACTCCTTTCCGGGACAGGGTACGAGCAGTACTTC
NA NA TRBJ2-3 TRBV10-3 CAISEWRITDTQYF TGTGCCATCAGTGAGTGGCGGATCACAGATACGCAGTATTTT
NA NA TRBJ1-2 TRBV7-9 CASSPDSSEGYTF TGTGCCAGCAGCCCGGACAGTTCGGAGGGCTACACCTTC
NA NA TRBJ2-3 TRBV24-1 CATSPSRGSTDTQYF TGTGCCACCAGTCCTAGCCGGGGGAGCACAGATACGCAGTATTTT
NA once TRBJ2-7 TRBV5-1 CASNPSMGGQVSYEQYF TGCGCCAGCAACCCCTCGATGGGGGGTCAAGTTTCCTACGAGCAGTACTTC
TRBD1 NA TRBJ1-2 TRBV9 CASSVRQGARGYTF TGTGCCAGCAGCGTACGACAGGGGGCGCGGGGCTACACCTTC
NA few TRBJ1-2 TRBV18 CASSDRSEGYTF TGTGCCAGCTCAGACAGATCAGAGGGCTACACCTTC
TRBD1 NA TRBJ1-2 TRBV5-4 CASSLQGAPYGYTF TGTGCCAGCAGCTTACAGGGGGCTCCCTATGGCTACACCTTC
NA NA TRBJ2-7 TRBV7-9 CASSFPGENYEQYF TGTGCCAGCAGCTTCCCAGGGGAGAACTACGAGCAGTACTTC
TRBD2 NA TRBJ2-3 TRBV4-1 CASSPVASGGPQSDTQYF TGCGCCAGCAGCCCCGTCGCTAGCGGGGGCCCACAAAGTGATACGCAGTATTTT
TRBD1 NA TRBJ1-4 TRBV6-5 CASSRDRVSNEKLFF TGTGCCAGCAGCCGGGACAGGGTTTCTAATGAAAAACTGTTTTTT
NA NA TRBJ2-7 TRBV18 CASSPPSPPGRQYF TGTGCCAGCTCACCCCCTTCCCCCCCCGGGAGGCAGTACTTC